The present T cell receptor beta chain was sequenced within a study of T-cell memory formation after mild COVID-19. TCRdb ran MiXCR on the 5' RACE reads and lists one entry per CDR3 protein. This repertoire shows 500,000 to 600,000 distinct CDR3 sequences, over 15% found once; its top ten account for 12%. This clonotype has more than one count but fewer than ten. This CDR3 has 16 residues. V dropped 4 bases and J dropped 0 bases, with 18 bases sitting between them. Germline CDR1 SQVTM, CDR2 ANQGSEA. Sequenced material: PBMCs or a T cell subset sorted from them (not recorded which). The rearrangement links TRBV29-1 to TRBJ1-1, with D possibly TRBD1 on 6 matching bases. This clonotype was sampled from an adult woman who had mild COVID-19 (a few samples of this study predate the infection). Cell type and time point are not known. The CDR3 nucleotides are TGCAGCGTTGCGGGGGCCCGGGGAATTGTGAACACTGAAGCTTTCTTT. Translation: CSVAGARGIVNTEAFF.